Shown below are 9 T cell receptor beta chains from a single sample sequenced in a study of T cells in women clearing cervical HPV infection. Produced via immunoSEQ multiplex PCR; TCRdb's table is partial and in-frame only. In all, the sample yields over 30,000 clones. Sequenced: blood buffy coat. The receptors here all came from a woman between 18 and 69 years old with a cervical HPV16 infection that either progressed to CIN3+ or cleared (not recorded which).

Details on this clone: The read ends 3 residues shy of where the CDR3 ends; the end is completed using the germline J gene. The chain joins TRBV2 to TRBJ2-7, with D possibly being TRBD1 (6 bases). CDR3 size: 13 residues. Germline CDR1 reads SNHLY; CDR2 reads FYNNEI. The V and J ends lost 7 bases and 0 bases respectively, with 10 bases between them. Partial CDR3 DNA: TGTGCCAGCAATCAAGGGGGCTCCTACGAG. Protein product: CASNQGGSYE. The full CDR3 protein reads CASNQGGSYEQYF. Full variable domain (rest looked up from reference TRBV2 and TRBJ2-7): EPEVTQTPSHQVTQMGQEVILRCVPISNHLYFYWYRQILGQKVEFLVSFYNNEISEKSEIFDDQFSVERPDGSNFTLKIRSTKLEDSAMYFCASNQGGSYEQYFGPGTRLTVT.

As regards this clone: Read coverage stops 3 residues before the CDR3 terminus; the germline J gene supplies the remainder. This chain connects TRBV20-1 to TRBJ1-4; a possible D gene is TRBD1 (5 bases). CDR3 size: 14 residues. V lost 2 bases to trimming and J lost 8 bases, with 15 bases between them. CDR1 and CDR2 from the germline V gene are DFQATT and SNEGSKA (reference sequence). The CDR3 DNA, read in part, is TGCAGTGCTAGATCGATCAACAGGAGGGAAAAA. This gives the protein CSARSINRREK. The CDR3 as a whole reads CSARSINRREKLFF.

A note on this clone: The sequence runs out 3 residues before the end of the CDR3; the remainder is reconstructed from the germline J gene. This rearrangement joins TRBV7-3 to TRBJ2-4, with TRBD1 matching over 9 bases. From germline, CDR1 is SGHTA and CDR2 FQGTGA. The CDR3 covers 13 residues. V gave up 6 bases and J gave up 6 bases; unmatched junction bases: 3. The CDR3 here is CASRGQGVNIQYF. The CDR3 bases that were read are TGTGCCAGCAGGGGACAGGGAGTAAACATT.

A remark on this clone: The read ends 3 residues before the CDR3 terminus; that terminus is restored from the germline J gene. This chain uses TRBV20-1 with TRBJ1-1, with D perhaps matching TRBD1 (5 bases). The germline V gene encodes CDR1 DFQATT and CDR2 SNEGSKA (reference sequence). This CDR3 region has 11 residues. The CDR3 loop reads CSAIRAREAFF. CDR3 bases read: TGCAGTGCCATCAGGGCAAGGGAA.

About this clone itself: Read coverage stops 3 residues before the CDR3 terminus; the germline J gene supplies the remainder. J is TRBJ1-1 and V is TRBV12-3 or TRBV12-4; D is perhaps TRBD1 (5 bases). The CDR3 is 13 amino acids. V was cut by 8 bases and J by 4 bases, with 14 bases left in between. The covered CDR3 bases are TGTGCCAGCGTAGAAGGGGTCGTCACTGAA. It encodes CASVEGVVTE. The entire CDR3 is CASVEGVVTEAFF.

The DNA read from the CDR3 is TGTGCCAGCAGTGACGACTCCAGGGGATTCAATGGC. Translation gives CASSDDSRGFNG. The complete CDR3 sequence is CASSDDSRGFNGYTF. The chain carries TRBV6-1 and TRBJ1-2; the D gene is possibly TRBD1 (6 bases). With the read ending 3 residues before the CDR3 end, the germline J gene is used to fill in that end. This CDR3 has 15 amino acids. The V end lost 3 bases, the J end lost 6 bases, and 17 bases lay between the germline ends. Germline CDR1 MNHNS, CDR2 SASEGT.

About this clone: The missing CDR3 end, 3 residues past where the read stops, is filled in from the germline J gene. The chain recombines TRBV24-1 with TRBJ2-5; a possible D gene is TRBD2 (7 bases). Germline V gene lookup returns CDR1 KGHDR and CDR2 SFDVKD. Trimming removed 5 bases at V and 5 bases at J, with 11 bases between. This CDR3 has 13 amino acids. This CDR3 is CATSGGGGETQYF. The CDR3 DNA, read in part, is TGTGCCACCAGTGGCGGGGGCGGGGAGACC.

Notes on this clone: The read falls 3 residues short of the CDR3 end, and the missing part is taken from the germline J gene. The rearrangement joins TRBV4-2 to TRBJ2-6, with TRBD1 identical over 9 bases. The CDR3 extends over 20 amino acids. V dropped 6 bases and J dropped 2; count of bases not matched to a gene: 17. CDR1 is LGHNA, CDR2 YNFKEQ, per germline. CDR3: CASSQMRPNRDRAGANVLTF. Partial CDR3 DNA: TGTGCCAGCAGTCAAATGAGGCCTAACCGGGACAGGGCTGGGGCCAACGTC.

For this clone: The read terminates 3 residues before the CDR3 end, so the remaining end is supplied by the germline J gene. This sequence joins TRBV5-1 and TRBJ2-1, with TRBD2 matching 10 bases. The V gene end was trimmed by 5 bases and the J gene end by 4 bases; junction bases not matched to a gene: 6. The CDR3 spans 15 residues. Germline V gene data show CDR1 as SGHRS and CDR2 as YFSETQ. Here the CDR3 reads CASSRSGGAYNEQFF. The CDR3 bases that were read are TGCGCCAGCAGTCGCAGCGGGGGGGCATACAATGAG.